This T cell receptor beta chain was sequenced in a study of T cells in localized non-small cell lung cancer (dated by TCRdb to the early 2020s). Describing the broader study: Comparing tumors with uninvolved tumor-adjacent lungs, the study looked at the T cell repertoires of approximately 250 patients with early-stage NSCLC. The cohort consisted of 236 treatment-naive NSCLC patients whose localized lung tumors had been resected. A mean age of 66.3 years was recorded for the NSCLC patients, of whom roughly 130 were male and about a hundred were female. The paper as a whole reports these results and caveats: A median of around 50 of the top 100 tumor clones were detected in paired uninvolved adjacent lung, and around 30 of these tumor clones were also found among the top 100 clones of the paired uninvolved adjacent lung. The highest T cell clonality was observed in uninvolved tumor-adjacent lung, where clonality exceeded that of tumor, suggesting that antigenic responses were more focused in uninvolved tumor-adjacent lung. Higher T cell density in blood was associated with longer overall survival, whereas higher clonality in adjacent lung was associated with shorter survival. Because the study design was exploratory, TCR variables were selected using unadjusted p-values without false-discovery rate correction. Because multi-region sequencing of the tumors was not done, intratumor heterogeneity could not be ruled out.

The immunoSEQ Assay was used to sequence TCR beta CDR3 regions from DNA. Under the source paper's analysis protocol: T cell density was computed as TCR beta template counts normalized to usable DNA estimated by amplifying housekeeping genes. Richness was estimated with the preseqR package, extrapolating to 400,000 templates for PBMC samples and 120,000 templates for tissue samples. Clonality was defined as one minus Pielou's evenness. Tissue-enriched TCRs were identified through differential abundance testing performed on productive amino-acid clonotypes, with a minimum total count of 5 and an alpha of 0.1. The Jaccard Index and the Morisita Overlap Index were used to measure how much the repertoires overlapped between compartments. GLIPH grouped TCR beta CDR3s together with public tetramer-defined viral CDR3s, and a viral motif had to include at least three viral sequences and show V-gene enrichment. TCRdb took this table from immuneACCESS and kept in-frame rearrangements with V and J called. Such tables lack part of the clones; where checked against another copy, unresolved V genes explain under half of the gap, and the rest is unexplained. D and trimming were read from the DNA, whereas the V and J calls and clone size are those reported in that table. The sample profile shows over a thousand clones; roughly a fifth of them were found once. About 12% of the sample comes from the top ten.

From the germline V gene, CDR1 is MNHGY and CDR2 is SAAAGT. Relative to germline, V is missing 6 bases and J is missing 3 bases, with 5 bases of the junction outside any gene match. The CDR3 sequence holds 15 residues, the cysteine and phenylalanine included. Only the CDR3 DNA is retained, 45 bases long and in frame from the first base. This clone was recorded a few times. Its target antigen remains unknown. Base quality data are lacking; no much larger clone is found one base away. Two independent pathologists confirmed that the uninvolved adjacent lung, which was taken at least 2 cm from the tumor margin, was free of atypia. At diagnosis, tumor, uninvolved tumor-adjacent lung and peripheral blood were collected and then preserved as a mix of FFPE and fresh-frozen material.

This clonotype originated in a man aged 35-69 years with stage II lung adenocarcinoma. The specimen comprised normal lung tissue next to the tumor, sampled before any cancer treatment. The V gene is TRBV6-8 and the J gene is TRBJ2-1, with TRBD1 identical over 10 junction bases. The DNA sequence reads TGTGCCAGCAGCCCCGGGACAGGGGACTACAATGAGCAGTTCTTC. The encoded protein is CASSPGTGDYNEQFF.